A single sample is the source of the 4 T cell receptor beta chains below, sequenced in a study of radiotherapy plus CTLA-4 blockade in lung cancer. Method: immunoSEQ multiplex PCR; TCRdb's copy keeps in-frame clones and lacks some. This sample has around 63,000 clones, with 76% found just once. Material: peripheral blood, obtained from a patient treated with radiotherapy plus ipilimumab. These receptors were collected from a human donor with non-small cell lung cancer whose response to radiotherapy plus ipilimumab could not be evaluated. Some clones in this sample may be carry-over from other donors' samples.

The chain is built from TRBV28 and TRBJ1-2; 9 bases align to TRBD1. The V gene end was trimmed by 6 bases and the J gene end by 0 bases; junction bases not matched to a gene: 2. The germline CDR1 and CDR2 sequences are MDHEN and SYDVKM. The CDR3 runs to 14 residues. CDR3 bases: TGTGCCAGCAGAAGACAGGGGGCTAACTATGGCTACACCTTC. Translating it yields CASRRQGANYGYTF.

The V and J genes are TRBV30 and TRBJ1-1, with a possible D match to TRBD1 (5 bases). This CDR3 region has 14 residues. With 3 bases removed from V and 4 bases from J, the gap between germline ends came to 15 bases. CDR1 is GTSNPN and CDR2 is SVGIG in the germline V gene (reference sequence). The CDR3 DNA reads TGTGCCTGGAGGTTAGGAGGGGTTGCCACTGAAGCTTTCTTT. Encoded protein: CAWRLGGVATEAFF.

V and J are TRBV19 and TRBJ2-3; 10 bases agree with TRBD1. The CDR3 runs 17 residues. V dropped 5 bases and J dropped 0; count of bases not matched to a gene: 8. Germline assignment: CDR1 LNHDA and CDR2 SQIVND (reference sequence). The chain's CDR3 is CASSPRGTGASTDTQYF. The CDR3 nucleotides are TGTGCCAGTAGTCCCCGGGGGACAGGGGCTAGCACAGATACGCAGTATTTT.

This chain links TRBV4-1 with TRBJ2-5, with TRBD1 matching 9 bases. The J call may not be correct, given that the DNA end is closer to TRBJ2-7. This CDR3 is built from 16 residues. From germline, CDR1 is MGHRA and CDR2 YSYEKL. CDR3 sequence: CASSQDPGQGSHEQYF. For the CDR3, the DNA is TGCGCCAGCAGCCAAGATCCGGGACAGGGATCCCACGAGCAGTACTTC.